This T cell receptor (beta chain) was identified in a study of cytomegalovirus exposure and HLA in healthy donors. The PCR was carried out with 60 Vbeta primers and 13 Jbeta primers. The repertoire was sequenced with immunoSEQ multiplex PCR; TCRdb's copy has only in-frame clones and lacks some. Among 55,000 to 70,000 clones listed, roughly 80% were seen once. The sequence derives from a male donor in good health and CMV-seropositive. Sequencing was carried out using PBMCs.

The CDR3 coding sequence is TGTGCCAGCAGTGAACGGGCGGGGGGGTACACCGGGGAGCTGTTTTTT. It translates to CASSERAGGYTGELFF. The chain is built from TRBV6-1 and TRBJ2-2; 9 bases match TRBD2. Trimming cost V 2 bases and J 3 bases; bases outside gene matches: 4. CDR3 length: 16 amino acids. Germline assignment: CDR1 MNHNS and CDR2 SASEGT.